The 13 T cell receptor beta chains presented below share a single source sample, sequenced in a study of cytomegalovirus exposure and HLA in healthy donors. The primer mix had 60 Vbeta and 13 Jbeta primers. The protocol was immunoSEQ multiplex PCR, while the TCRdb copy is restricted to in-frame clones and leaves out a portion. Altogether about 200,000 clones are present, less than 85% being singletons, with the ten largest covering roughly 0.6%. Sequenced sample: PBMCs. The source is a man in his late teens or twenties in good health and CMV-seronegative.

V is TRBV28 and J is TRBJ1-2; D is uncertain. This CDR3 has 11 amino acids. Germline V gives CDR1 MDHEN, CDR2 SYDVKM. The V and J ends lost 6 bases and 7 bases respectively, with 9 bases between them. The CDR3 coding sequence is TGTGCCAGCAGCCAGAAGCGTGGCTACACCTTC. It is translated as CASSQKRGYTF.

CDR3 DNA sequence: TGTGCCAGCAGTGCCGGCAGGGTAGGAGGCTACACCTTC. Its protein product is CASSAGRVGGYTF. The chain carries TRBV2 and TRBJ1-2, with D possibly TRBD1 on 5 matching bases. The CDR3 extends over 13 amino acids. Germline CDR1 is SNHLY and CDR2 is FYNNEI. The V end was cut by 4 bases, the J end by 8 bases, with 14 bases between.

The gene calls are TRBV30 and TRBJ1-1, with D tentatively TRBD1 (5 bases). V lost 6 bases, J lost 4 bases, and 9 bases lay in between. Germline-derived CDR1 and CDR2 are GTSNPN and SVGIG (reference sequence). The length of the CDR3 is 11 residues. The CDR3 nucleotides read TGTGCCTGCCAGGGAGGCACTGAAGCTTTCTTT. This codes for CACQGGTEAFF.

In nucleotides, the CDR3 is TGTGCCAGGGGCAGGGGTGGCCAGCCCCAGCATTTT. Translation gives CARGRGGQPQHF. This chain uses TRBV6-5 with TRBJ1-5, with D possibly TRBD1 on 6 matching bases. The ends were cut back, 9 bases at V and 7 bases at J, with 13 bases in the middle. The CDR3 runs to 12 residues. Germline V gene sequence: CDR1 MNHEY, CDR2 SVGAGI.

The chain recombines TRBV19 with TRBJ2-7, with 15 positions matching TRBD2. Germline CDR1 is LNHDA and CDR2 is SQIVND (reference sequence). The CDR3 extends over 18 amino acids. With V trimmed by 4 bases and J by 1 base, 8 bases remained unmatched. CDR3 in DNA: TGTGCCAGTAGTACAGCTCCCGGACTAGCGGGAGGGTCCTACGAGCAGTACTTC. It translates to CASSTAPGLAGGSYEQYF.

V is TRBV11-2 and J is TRBJ2-7; TRBD2 matches 10 bases. The CDR3 is made up of 19 amino acids. With V trimmed by 2 bases and J by 2 bases, 15 bases remained unmatched. Germline V CDR1 and CDR2: SGHAT, FQNNGV. Here the CDR3 DNA reads TGTGCCAGCAGCTTAATGTGGGGAGAGGGACTAGCGACCACCTACGAGCAGTACTTC. Encoded protein: CASSLMWGEGLATTYEQYF.

The chain employs TRBV7-9 and TRBJ2-7, with D perhaps matching TRBD2 (5 bases). In germline, CDR1 is SEHNR, CDR2 FQNEAQ (reference sequence). The CDR3 covers 14 residues. V lost 1 base to trimming and J lost 5 bases, with 12 bases between them. CDR3 amino acids: CASSLGVGVHEQYF. CDR3 nucleotides: TGTGCCAGCAGCTTAGGGGTGGGAGTTCACGAGCAGTACTTC.

The chain links TRBV5-8 to TRBJ2-7, with D maybe TRBD1 (5 bases). V lost 1 base and J lost 4, with 15 bases in between. Germline V CDR1 and CDR2: SGHTS, YDEGEE. The CDR3 runs 15 residues. The CDR3 reads CASSLQGARRYEQYF. The CDR3 DNA reads as TGTGCCAGCAGCTTGCAAGGGGCCCGCCGGTACGAGCAGTACTTC.

This clone appeared a few times. The chain combines TRBV15 with TRBJ2-7, with D possibly matching TRBD2 (7 bases). The germline V and J ends were trimmed by 1 base and 6 bases, with 22 bases remaining between them. The CDR3 runs 17 residues. Per the germline V gene, CDR1 is LNHNV and CDR2 is YYDKDF (reference sequence). The CDR3 coding sequence is TGTGCCACCAGCAGAGTCACCATACCCCTAGGGGGGGCCGAGCAGTACTTC. Translating it yields CATSRVTIPLGGAEQYF.

The chain carries TRBV2 and TRBJ2-7; tentatively, D is TRBD2 (5 bases). This CDR3 comprises 13 residues. V lost 8 bases and J lost 2, with 13 bases in between. CDR1 and CDR2 (germline): SNHLY, FYNNEI. CDR3 bases: TGTGCCAGCTGCCGAGGGCCTACCTACGAGCAGTACTTC. This encodes CASCRGPTYEQYF. Variable domain in full (rest from reference TRBV2 and TRBJ2-7): EPEVTQTPSHQVTQMGQEVILRCVPISNHLYFYWYRQILGQKVEFLVSFYNNEISEKSEIFDDQFSVERPDGSNFTLKIRSTKLEDSAMYFCASCRGPTYEQYFGPGTRLTVT.

With regard to this clone: One junction end does not reproduce the germline sequence, and a read error may be involved. The chain links TRBV7-9 to TRBJ2-7; D is possibly TRBD1 (5 bases). This CDR3 spans 15 amino acids. Looked up from germline, CDR1 is SEHNR and CDR2 is FQNEAQ (reference sequence). CDR3 DNA: TGTTCCAGCAGCTTAGAGTGGCAGGGTGTGGGGGAGCAGTACTTC. It specifies CSSSLEWQGVGEQYF. The entire variable domain, with the rest obtained from reference TRBV7-9 and TRBJ2-7, is as follows: DTGVSQNPRHKITKRGQNVTFRCDPISEHNRLYWYRQTLGQGPEFLTYFQNEAQLEKSRLLSDRFSAERPKGSFSTLEIQRTEQGDSAMYLCSSSLEWQGVGEQYFGPGTRLTVT.

This clone was found once. The CDR3 coding sequence is TGTGCCAGCATATCTAGCGGGGGCTACAATGAGCAGTTCTTC. Residues: CASISSGGYNEQFF. The chain carries TRBV6-1 and TRBJ2-1, with 10 bases matching TRBD2. The CDR3 length is 14 residues. Germline CDR1 and CDR2: MNHNS and SASEGT. Trimming at V came to 7 bases and at J to 3 bases, leaving 3 bases not matched to a gene.

This clone was found once. V and J are TRBV5-1 and TRBJ2-5; 10 bases agree with TRBD1. Unmatched junction bases numbered 8, after V lost 4 bases and J lost 5 bases. The CDR3 runs 15 residues. From germline, CDR1 is SGHRS and CDR2 YFSETQ. DNA for the CDR3: TGCGCCAGCAGCAAAAGGGACAGGGGAGGCGAGACCCAGTACTTC. This encodes CASSKRDRGGETQYF. Full variable domain (rest looked up from reference TRBV5-1 and TRBJ2-5): KAGVTQTPRYLIKTRGQQVTLSCSPISGHRSVSWYQQTPGQGLQFLFEYFSETQRNKGNFPGRFSGRQFSNSRSEMNVSTLELGDSALYLCASSKRDRGGETQYFGPGTRLLVL.